One and the same sample provided the 23 T cell receptor beta chains below, sequenced in a study of blood T cell repertoires in COVID-19 (TCRdb year 2020). Receptor libraries were prepared by the immunoSEQ multiplex PCR assay. As stored in TCRdb, this immuneACCESS dataset retains in-frame rearrangements with V and J assigned. A fraction of the clones does not appear; measured against another copy, unresolved V genes explain less than half of the discrepancy, and the remainder lacks a known reason. The sample profile shows about 190,000 clones; 70% to 85% of them were found once. Under 15% of the sample is in the top ten clones. Sequencing input: peripheral blood. These receptors were obtained from a woman between 50 and 59 years old with acute or convalescent COVID-19.

This clone was seen only once. The chain joins TRBV30 to TRBJ1-3, with TRBD1 as a possible D gene (5 bases). From germline, CDR1 is GTSNPN and CDR2 SVGIG (reference sequence). CDR3 length: 13 amino acids. Trimming cost V 0 bases and J 11 bases, with 14 bases left between them. The CDR3 reads CAWSVPGTGAIYF. The DNA of the CDR3 is TGTGCCTGGAGTGTACCAGGTACGGGGGCCATATATTTT. The full variable domain, its missing parts supplied by reference TRBV30 and TRBJ1-3, is SQTIHQWPATLVQPVGSPLSLECTVEGTSNPNLYWYRQAAGRGLQLLFYSVGIGQISSEVPQNLSASRPQDRQFILSSKKLLLSDSGFYLCAWSVPGTGAIYFGEGSWLTVV.

J is TRBJ1-1 and V is TRBV5-6, with 8 bases aligning to TRBD1. J gave up 5 bases and V 6 bases, and 6 bases lay outside the gene matches. Germline CDR1 reads SGHDT; CDR2 reads YYEEEE. This CDR3 comprises 13 residues. CDR3: CASKTTGGTEAFF. The CDR3 coding sequence is TGTGCCAGCAAAACCACAGGGGGGACTGAAGCTTTCTTT.

This sequence joins TRBV24-1 and TRBJ2-3, with 8 bases aligning to TRBD2. This CDR3 is 16 amino acids long. V lost 5 bases and J lost 1; bases outside the gene matches: 7. Germline V gives CDR1 KGHDR, CDR2 SFDVKD. The CDR3 loop is CATSAGLVAGTDTQYF. CDR3 in DNA: TGTGCCACCAGTGCGGGACTAGTTGCGGGCACAGATACGCAGTATTTT.

This clone appeared a few times. The chain links TRBV7-2 to TRBJ2-3, with TRBD1 matching 7 bases. Trimming cost V 0 bases and J 4 bases; bases outside gene matches: 16. Germline CDR1 and CDR2: SGHTA and FQGNSA. The CDR3 extends over 19 amino acids. CDR3 region: CASSLADRPPWESADTQYF. The CDR3 DNA follows: TGTGCCAGCAGCTTAGCGGACAGGCCGCCATGGGAGAGTGCAGATACGCAGTATTTT.

This chain joins TRBV6-5 and TRBJ2-7; D gene uncertain. CDR1 is MNHEY and CDR2 is SVGAGI in the germline V gene. The CDR3 totals 14 residues. V lost 6 bases and J lost 3, with 15 bases in between. CDR3 amino acids: CASRGSISYYEQYF. CDR3 DNA sequence: TGTGCCAGCAGGGGTAGCATATCCTACTACGAGCAGTACTTC.

This sequence joins TRBV12-2 and TRBJ1-2. TRBV12-2 corresponds to a pseudogene. The CDR3 has 15 residues. In DNA form, the CDR3 reads TGTGCAAGTCGCTTAATGTCGAGTTTCGACTATGGCTACACCTTC. Translating it yields CASRLMSSFDYGYTF.

The CDR3 sequence is CASRFGTGVYEQYF. The CDR3, as DNA: TGTGCCAGCAGATTCGGGACAGGTGTCTACGAGCAGTACTTC. V usage is TRBV27 and J usage is TRBJ2-7; 8 bases agree with TRBD1. With V trimmed by 6 bases and J by 3 bases, 7 bases remained unmatched. The CDR3 runs to 14 residues. From germline, CDR1 is MNHEY and CDR2 SMNVEV (reference sequence).

The V call is TRBV28, the J call TRBJ2-7; the D gene is possibly TRBD1 (6 bases). CDR1 MDHEN and CDR2 SYDVKM come from the germline V gene. The CDR3 spans 13 residues. V lost 4 bases and J lost 4, with 11 bases in between. The CDR3 DNA reads as TGTGCCAGCAGTTCCCGGGACACATACGAGCAGTACTTC. Translated, it gives CASSSRDTYEQYF.

This chain uses TRBV19 with TRBJ1-5; D may be TRBD1 (5 bases). The V gene lost 5 bases and the J gene lost 1 base, with 12 bases spanning the gap. Germline V gene sequence: CDR1 LNHDA, CDR2 SQIVND (reference sequence). The CDR3 has 15 residues. The CDR3 region is CASSFVQASNQPQHF. In DNA, the CDR3 is TGTGCCAGTAGTTTTGTACAGGCGAGCAATCAGCCCCAGCATTTT.

This chain connects TRBV12-3 or TRBV12-4 to TRBJ1-6; no clear D. There are 12 residues in the CDR3. V was trimmed by 3 bases and J by 6 bases, leaving 3 bases between them. The CDR3 loop is CASSFSNSPLHF. CDR3 in DNA: TGTGCCAGCAGTTTTAGTAATTCACCCCTCCACTTT.

J is TRBJ1-6 and V is TRBV6-2 or TRBV6-3; 8 bases fit TRBD1. Germline CDR1 reads MNHEY; CDR2 reads SVGEGT. Trimming at V came to 3 bases and at J to 8 bases, leaving 6 bases not matched to a gene. The CDR3 has 15 residues. The CDR3: CASSYRETGDSPLHF. The CDR3 nucleotides are TGTGCCAGCAGTTATCGGGAGACAGGGGATTCACCCCTCCACTTT.

J is TRBJ1-5 and V is TRBV6-6; D is possibly TRBD1 (5 bases). The V and J ends lost 4 bases and 4 bases respectively, with 11 bases between them. The CDR3 runs to 14 residues. Germline values: CDR1 MNHNY, CDR2 SVGAGI (reference sequence). The CDR3 DNA is TGTGCCAGCAGTTGGGATAGGGGTAATCAGCCCCAGCATTTT. It yields the protein CASSWDRGNQPQHF.

This chain uses TRBV6-1 with TRBJ2-5; no definite D call. V dropped 3 bases and J dropped 5 bases, with 16 bases sitting between them. CDR1 is MNHNS and CDR2 is SASEGT in the germline V gene. This CDR3 is built from 15 residues. CDR3 amino acids: CASSDGLGTRETQYF. CDR3 nucleotides: TGTGCCAGCAGTGACGGTTTGGGTACGAGGGAGACCCAGTACTTC.

The chain joins TRBV27 to TRBJ2-7, with D maybe TRBD1 (5 bases). The V and J ends lost 3 bases and 2 bases respectively, with 11 bases between them. Per germline, CDR1 MNHEY and CDR2 SMNVEV (reference sequence). This CDR3 comprises 14 residues. CDR3 region: CASSFVGAAYEQYF. CDR3 bases: TGTGCCAGCAGTTTTGTTGGGGCCGCCTACGAGCAGTACTTC.

The V call is TRBV5-8, the J call TRBJ2-6; D is unclear. V was trimmed by 4 bases and J by 0 bases, leaving 8 bases between them. CDR1 and CDR2 (germline): SGHTS, YDEGEE. The CDR3 loop spans 15 amino acids. The CDR3 nucleotides read TGTGCCAGCAGCCGAGATTCCTCTGGGGCCAACGTCCTGACTTTC. It is translated as CASSRDSSGANVLTF.

V is TRBV19 and J is TRBJ2-1; D may be TRBD1 (6 bases). The V end was cut by 7 bases, the J end by 0 bases, with 13 bases between. The germline gives CDR1 LNHDA, CDR2 SQIVND (reference sequence). The CDR3 is 15 residues long. The CDR3 nucleotides read TGTGCCAGTACCCCCCGGGACAACTCCTACAATGAGCAGTTCTTC. Protein sequence: CASTPRDNSYNEQFF.

This clone showed up just once. The chain employs TRBV11-2 and TRBJ1-1; 8 bases agree with TRBD1. Germline CDR1 is SGHAT and CDR2 is FQNNGV. V gave up 3 bases and J gave up 0 bases; unmatched junction bases: 3. The CDR3 runs 15 residues. The CDR3 spells CASSFSTGVNTEAFF. Here the CDR3 DNA reads TGTGCCAGCAGCTTTTCGACAGGGGTGAACACTGAAGCTTTCTTT.

The rearrangement uses TRBV10-2 and TRBJ2-7; D gene ambiguous. This CDR3 spans 11 amino acids. V lost 10 bases, J lost 6 bases, and 13 bases lay in between. Germline V gives CDR1 WSHSY, CDR2 SAAADI. The CDR3 spells CATRDFGEQYF. The DNA for the CDR3 is TGCGCCACTCGTGACTTCGGCGAGCAGTACTTC.

The rearrangement joins TRBV28 to TRBJ1-5; D may be TRBD1 (5 bases). CDR1 is MDHEN and CDR2 is SYDVKM in the germline V gene. The CDR3 runs to 15 residues. Deletions cut 5 bases from V and 2 bases from J, with 13 bases between. The CDR3 DNA reads TGTGCCAGCAGTCGGGCGGGGCAAGGCAATCAGCCCCAGCATTTT. This encodes CASSRAGQGNQPQHF.

Only one count was recorded for this clone. V and J are TRBV9 and TRBJ2-5; D is perhaps TRBD1 (5 bases). This CDR3 is built from 15 residues. Trimming stripped 0 bases from V and 1 base from J, with 10 bases between. Germline CDR1 SGDLS, CDR2 YYNGEE. CDR3 protein: CASSVAGQPQETQYF. DNA for the CDR3: TGTGCCAGCAGCGTAGCAGGGCAGCCCCAAGAGACCCAGTACTTC.

This rearrangement joins TRBV7-2 to TRBJ2-3; perhaps TRBD2 as D (5 bases). Germline CDR1 and CDR2: SGHTA and FQGNSA. The CDR3 loop spans 17 amino acids. V was pared by 3 bases and J by 4 bases, with 20 bases between. This chain's CDR3 is CASSFKTRGNGADTQYF. The DNA for the CDR3 is TGTGCCAGCAGCTTTAAAACCCGGGGTAATGGGGCAGATACGCAGTATTTT.

The V gene is TRBV4-2, the J gene TRBJ1-2, with a weak D call TRBD1 (5 bases). Germline values: CDR1 LGHNA, CDR2 YNFKEQ. The V and J ends lost 0 bases and 4 bases respectively, with 12 bases between them. The CDR3 length is 15 residues. This chain's CDR3 is CASSQDKGPAYGYTF. The CDR3 DNA is TGTGCCAGCAGCCAAGATAAGGGGCCCGCCTATGGCTACACCTTC.

The chain has TRBV7-2 and TRBJ2-2; D not resolved. The CDR3 totals 13 residues. Trimming took off 2 bases at V and 7 bases at J, with 8 bases between the two ends. Per the germline V gene, CDR1 is SGHTA and CDR2 is FQGNSA. The CDR3 is CASSLSPIGELFF. The CDR3 nucleotides are TGTGCCAGCAGCTTATCCCCAATCGGGGAGCTGTTTTTT.